The present entry profiles one T cell receptor beta chain with its context. The antigen is unknown. These data originate in a study of cytomegalovirus exposure and HLA in healthy donors. Whole-study findings and limits: Later work found that TCR association rates differed between HLA loci; DRB1 had the most and HLA-C the fewest. Later analysis found that TCR beta chains associated with HLA were more clonally expanded than other, equally common chains. Solely CMV serostatus was available to characterize immune exposure. A reported reduction in N-insertions relative to the 666-donor mean was seen in an Asian-associated ancestry cluster in a later analysis.

Primers for the PCR totalled 60 Vbeta and 13 Jbeta. Sequenced by immunoSEQ multiplex PCR; TCRdb stores in-frame clones only, minus some. The sample carries 150,000 to 200,000 clones, roughly 82% recorded once. The CDR3 runs to 14 residues. The V end was cut by 0 bases, the J end by 9 bases, with 15 bases between. Germline V gene sequence: CDR1 SGHRS, CDR2 YFSETQ. This sequence joins TRBV5-1 and TRBJ1-2, with D perhaps matching TRBD1 (6 bases). This clonotype was sampled from a woman in her 30s in good health and CMV-seronegative. The specimen was PBMCs. In DNA, the CDR3 is TGCGCCAGCAGCTTGGTAGGGGGGGAGGGACGCTACACCTTC. Protein: CASSLVGGEGRYTF.